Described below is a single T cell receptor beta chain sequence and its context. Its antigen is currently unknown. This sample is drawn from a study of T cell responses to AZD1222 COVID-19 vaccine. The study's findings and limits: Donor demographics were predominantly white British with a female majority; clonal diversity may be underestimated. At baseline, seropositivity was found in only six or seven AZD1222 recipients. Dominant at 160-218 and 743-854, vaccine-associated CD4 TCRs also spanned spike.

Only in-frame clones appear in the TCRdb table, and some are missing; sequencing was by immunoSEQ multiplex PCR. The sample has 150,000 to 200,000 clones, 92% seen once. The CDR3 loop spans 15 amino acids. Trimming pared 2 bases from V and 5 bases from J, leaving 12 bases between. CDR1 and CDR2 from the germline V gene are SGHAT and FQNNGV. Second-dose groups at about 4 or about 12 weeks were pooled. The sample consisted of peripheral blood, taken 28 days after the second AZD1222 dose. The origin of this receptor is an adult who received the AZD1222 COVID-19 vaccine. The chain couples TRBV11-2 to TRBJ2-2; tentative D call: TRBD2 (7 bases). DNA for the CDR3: TGTGCCAGCAGCTTACGGGGGGCGGGGACCGGGGAGCTGTTTTTT. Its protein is CASSLRGAGTGELFF.